The 10 T cell receptor beta chains below were found in one sample sequenced in a study of blood T cells in healthy people across ages (dated by TCRdb to the mid-2010s). Receptors were amplified or captured by 5' RACE. The sequencer was an Illumina HiSeq 2500. The second PCR ran for roughly 7 to 12 cycles and used a J-beta primer mix along with a sample-barcoded 5' primer. The public reads were quality trimmed at Q25 with fastp and then assembled into clones with MiXCR by TCRdb, keeping productive beta chains. Rows with a matching CDR3 protein are joined into one entry that keeps the most common DNA and genes. The sample table holds approximately 680,000 distinct CDR3 sequences, of which less than 40% were seen once. The top ten clones comprise less than 20% of the sample. Specimen: blood. The receptors here all came from a woman older than 75 in good health. Donor details come from another sample of the same person, matched by shared clones.

The sample holds many counts of this clonotype. This chain joins TRBV20-1 and TRBJ1-1; no clear D. The CDR3 runs 11 residues. V was cut by 6 bases and J by 5 bases, with 10 bases left in between. Per germline, CDR1 DFQATT and CDR2 SNEGSKA (reference sequence). As DNA, the CDR3 is TGCAGTGCCCCCGGGATGACTGAAGCTTTCTTT. It yields the protein CSAPGMTEAFF.

This clonotype was observed at least ten times. The gene calls are TRBV3-1 and TRBJ1-2; 8 nucleotides agree with TRBD1. This CDR3 has 14 residues. The germline CDR1 and CDR2 sequences are LGHDT and YNNKEL (reference sequence). V shed 4 bases, J shed 8 bases, and the junction held 9 bases outside the gene matches. CDR3: CASSPRTGRYGYTF. DNA of the CDR3: TGTGCCAGCAGCCCCCGGACAGGGAGGTACGGCTACACCTTC. Together with reference TRBV3-1 and TRBJ1-2, the CDR3 gives the full variable domain: DTAVSQTPKYLVTQMGNDKSIKCEQNLGHDTMYWYKQDSKKFLKIMFSYNNKELIINETVPNRFSPKSPDKAHLNLHINSLELGDSAVYFCASSPRTGRYGYTFGSGTRLTVV.

This clonotype was seen at least ten times. The CDR3 DNA reads as TGTGCCAGCTCCCCCAAATTAGCGGAGGGTCAGCCCCAGCATTTT. The encoded protein is CASSPKLAEGQPQHF. The J gene is TRBJ1-5, the V gene TRBV7-8; the D is unclear. The germline gives CDR1 SGHVS, CDR2 FQNEAQ. The V gene lost 8 bases and the J gene lost 6 bases, with 20 bases spanning the gap. The CDR3 has 15 residues.

Only a few counts were recorded for this clonotype. This rearrangement joins TRBV30 to TRBJ2-1; 9 nucleotides agree with TRBD1. The CDR3 loop spans 17 amino acids. Germline CDR1 reads GTSNPN; CDR2 reads SVGIG (reference sequence). The J segment lost 4 bases and the V segment lost 4 bases, leaving 14 bases of the junction unmatched. The CDR3 sequence is CAWTRGDRDREYNEQFF. The CDR3 DNA follows: TGTGCCTGGACCCGAGGGGACCGGGACAGGGAGTACAATGAGCAGTTCTTC.

In regard to this clonotype: Being one base from a much bigger clone, this may be a read error. V and J are TRBV11-2 and TRBJ1-1; D gene uncertain. The CDR3 is made up of 13 amino acids. Germline CDR1 is SGHAT and CDR2 is FQNNGV. V was clipped by 8 bases and J by 5 bases, with 15 bases between them. CDR3 protein: CASGDWGGTEAFF. The CDR3 DNA sequence: TGTGCCAGCGGGGATTGGGGTGGTACTGAAGCTTTCTTT. Full variable domain (missing parts from reference TRBV11-2 and TRBJ1-1): EAGVAQSPRYKIIEKRQSVAFWCNPISGHATLYWYQQILGQGPKLLIQFQNNGVVDDSQLPKDRFSAERLKGVDSTLKIQPAKLEDSAVYLCASGDWGGTEAFFGQGTRLTVV.

This clonotype has just a few counts. One junction end disagrees with the germline gene, perhaps due to a read error. The genes are TRBV4-3 and TRBJ2-2, with D possibly matching TRBD1 (6 bases). The germline CDR1 and CDR2 sequences are LGHNA and YSLEER. This CDR3 contains 16 residues. CDR3 in DNA: TGCGCCAGCAGCAATTTCAGGGGACGGAACACCGGGGACCTGTTTTTT. It specifies CASSNFRGRNTGDLFF.

There are many counts of this clonotype. The chain employs TRBV15 and TRBJ2-7; D is unresolved. The ends were cut back, 1 base at V and 3 bases at J, with 7 bases in the middle. This CDR3 has 13 amino acids. The V gene's germline CDR1 is LNHNV and CDR2 YYDKDF (reference sequence). DNA of the CDR3: TGTGCCACCAGCAGAGGAAGGTTCTACGAGCAGTACTTC. This gives the protein CATSRGRFYEQYF.

Notes on this clonotype: A clone one base away is much larger, so this may be a read error. The rearrangement links TRBV20-1 to TRBJ1-1; D call uncertain. The CDR3 covers 12 residues. The V gene lost 3 bases and the J gene lost 9 bases, with 14 bases spanning the gap. Germline lookup yields CDR1 DFQATT and CDR2 SNEGSKA (reference sequence). The CDR3 coding sequence is TGCAGTGCTAGGTTTGTCTGGGCTAAAGCTTTCTTT. Its protein product is CSARFVWAKAFF.

To note about this clonotype: A single base separates this from a much larger clone, so it may be a read error. The chain joins TRBV20-1 to TRBJ2-1; D is perhaps TRBD1 (6 bases). Per germline, CDR1 DFQATT and CDR2 SNEGSKA (reference sequence). Trimming removed 7 bases from V and 10 bases from J, with 26 bases in between. This CDR3 has 15 amino acids. Here the CDR3 DNA reads TGCAGTGAAACCAGGTTAGGGGGAACCTCCTACGAGCAGTTCTTC. Its translation is CSETRLGGTSYEQFF.

This clonotype was detected only once. The conserved closing phenylalanine or tryptophan is absent in this CDR3, likely reflecting a read error. No DNA is shown, since the ends of the CDR3 on it are uncertain; the CDR3 is the one TCRdb lists. This chain joins TRBV6-6 and TRBJ2-5; TRBD1 is taken as the D call from the table, unchecked against the DNA. The CDR3 contains 13 residues when both ends are counted. The germline V gene has CDR1 MNHNY and CDR2 SVGAGI (reference sequence). The CDR3 protein is CASSYRGARDPVL.